This T cell receptor beta chain is from a study of cytomegalovirus exposure and HLA in healthy donors (dated by TCRdb to about 2017). General notes on the study: According to an earlier analysis of several hundred of the donors, some 180 million T cells yielded 90 million to 130 million unique TCR beta sequences and more than 250 Gb of sequence data. To decide whether each TCR beta V gene segment behaved as functional or pseudogenic, an earlier analysis of approximately 600 of the donors relied on high-throughput TCR beta sequencing. To predict cytomegalovirus infection status, the study combined high-throughput TCR immunosequencing, statistical association of individual TCRs with disease status, and machine learning. Of the 300 to 500 genotyped donors, roughly 76% were placed in the genetic ancestry cluster associated with self-reported Caucasian donors. The aim of the study was to test whether cataloging public T cell receptors could identify signatures of past pathogen exposure. Among about 400 genotyped donors of the cohort, an average of approximately 200,000 unique TCR beta nucleotide sequences was sequenced per donor, of which roughly 17% were non-productive. An early release that covered around 590 HLA-typed donors contained 300 to 350 gigabases of sequencing data and tens of millions of unique TCR sequences. HLA typing covered class I and class II loci at four-digit resolution. The study profiled the T cell repertoires of hundreds of subjects by immunosequencing and related them to cytomegalovirus serostatus. Genome-wide SNP genotypes for about 60% of the roughly 670 donors were used in a later genetic analysis, which treated that subset as a discovery cohort. In the later analysis, no new phenotypic data were used to find candidate immune exposures; instead, reliance was placed on TCR beta sequences and their occurrence across donors. The number of typed donors differed by locus: about 629-630 for A, B, C, DRB1 and DQB1; approximately 520 for DQA1; around 610 for DPA1; and 400 to 480 for DPB1. A handful of DR-DQ haplotypes were treated as single units for association and clustering because of strong linkage in the cohort. In a later analysis, previously published TCR beta repertoires from several hundred donors were re-analyzed and high-resolution HLA genotyping was added so that TCR occurrence patterns could be studied. Every discovery cohort repertoire had been produced on one sequencing platform. Donor age, sex, ethnicity and CMV serostatus were compiled together with the repertoire data. In addition to the first cohort of 650 to 750 subjects, a separate validation cohort of around 110 different subjects was used. The study at large found these results: Because the 87-base-pair reads could not distinguish some IMGT-functional V segments, including TRBV6-2 and TRBV6-3, those segments were excluded. A few of the identified cytomegalovirus-associated TCR beta chains were confirmed in vitro to be specific for cytomegalovirus antigens. This cohort had only TCR beta chains sequenced, and the lack of alpha or paired-chain data limited which features could be detected. In a later analysis, several top co-occurrence clusters were reported to appear linked to parvovirus B19, influenza, CMV and Epstein-Barr virus. A further reported finding was that TCR beta sequences accurately predicted the HLA-A and HLA-B alleles for most subjects in the first cohort. The classifier was reported to diagnose cytomegalovirus status with high specificity and sensitivity in both the original and validation cohorts. A cluster of highly shared sequence variants was judged likely to represent a technical artifact of the sequencing pipeline. Compared with the roughly 600-donor mean, donors in an Asian-associated ancestry cluster had fewer N-insertions in productive TCRs, according to a later genetic analysis. Broadly in line with IMGT annotations, most TCR beta V segments showed up in productive rearrangements about 87% or about 30% of the time in an earlier analysis of around 550 of the donors. Assigning TCR associations to individual alleles was difficult when HLA alleles, especially DR and DQ, strongly co-occurred. For the cohort, immune exposure information was limited to CMV serostatus. According to a later analysis, TCR association rates differed among HLA loci, with DRB1 alleles showing the most associated TCRs and HLA-C alleles showing the fewest. Linkage disequilibrium might explain the correlated functional status among segregating V segments, but an unknown experimental factor could not be excluded. The presence/absence analyses assumed that sequencing depth was roughly uniform across donors, and that assumption may not be true. In a later genetic analysis, a missense DCLRE1C variant was associated with V-gene and J-gene trimming of TCR beta chains, and the association was replicated in an independent cohort. According to a later analysis, most CMV-associated TCR beta chains appeared to be HLA-restricted, and the HLA associations seemed to be driven largely by CMV exposure. Compared with equally common non-associated chains, HLA-associated TCR beta chains in a later analysis were more clonally expanded and had lower generation probabilities. The study listed 150 to 200 TCR beta chains as associated with cytomegalovirus. Because counts were too low, around 17 rarely observed V segments, including chromosome 9 orphons, were left out of the earlier analysis of 500 to 750 of the donors. Most TCR sequences were seen in very few donors, while some public TCRs were found in many individuals. According to the authors, the approach could potentially be generalized to other disease states and immunological phenotypes. Because some donors lacked HLA typing at each locus, the association tests relied only on the typed subset. At a false discovery rate of 0.05, a later analysis linked some 18,000 TCR beta sequences to specific HLA alleles.

The cohort was made up of roughly 670 healthy bone marrow donors. At the time of sampling, every cohort member was nominally healthy, though immune exposures that went unrecorded were likely present. The donor was CMV seronegative and belonged to the group of under 400 seronegative cohort members. A peripheral blood sample was provided by each donor, and peripheral blood mononuclear cells were used for TCR beta sequencing. Genomic DNA extraction from the blood cell samples was performed with the Qiagen DNeasy Blood Extraction Kit. The CDR3 goes from the cysteine to the phenylalanine over 14 residues. The read is trimmed to its CDR3 DNA, 42 bases read in frame from base 1. V has 7 bases trimmed and J has 6 bases trimmed; junction bases matching no gene number 7. Based on the germline V gene, the CDR1 and CDR2 sequences are ENHRY and SYGVKD. Regarding this clone: This clone's antigen is unknown. Qualities for individual bases were not recorded, and no much larger clone is one base off.

Library method: the immunoSEQ multiplex PCR assay. A mixture of 60 forward primers for TCR Vbeta segments and 13 reverse primers for TCR Jbeta segments was used in the multiplex PCR. Amplification of the CDR3 region of rearranged TCR beta genes was performed with a multiplex PCR assay on genomic DNA. Amplified TCR beta libraries were sequenced as 87-base-pair reads on the Illumina HiSeq System. Concerning the study's data processing: Across the 500 to 850 repertoires, a later analysis counted approximately 75 million unique TCR beta chains, around 11 million of which were shared by at least two donors. Raw reads were error-corrected and collapsed into unique sequences by a nearest-neighbor algorithm in which closely related sequences were merged to remove PCR and sequencing errors. To assign V, D and J gene segments, CDR3 sequences were aligned to IMGT reference sequences. Each retained sequence needed at least a six-nucleotide match to both a V gene segment and a J gene segment. A rearrangement was called productive if the CDR3 had no stop codons and remained in frame with V and J, and every other rearrangement was called non-productive. CDR3 was defined according to IMGT convention as the region running from the second conserved V-encoded cysteine to the conserved J-encoded phenylalanine. In an earlier analysis of just under 600 of the donors, sequences lacking an unambiguous match to a single V gene segment were excluded. In an earlier analysis of around 600 of the donors, V segments were called functional above 56.7% productive rearrangements and were called segregating when the between-donor standard deviation exceeded 5%. A statistical classification framework was built to diagnose cytomegalovirus status from the catalog of TCR beta chain sequences. A later analysis assigned V and J genes by comparing TCR nucleotide sequences with IMGT/GENE-DB human TR gene sequences. A later analysis assigned CDR3 sequences and most-parsimonious VDJ recombination scenarios with the TCRdist pipeline. In a later analysis, every TCR beta chain was defined by the combination of its CDR3 amino acid sequence and its V-gene family, and reads without a unique V-gene family were dropped. To address suspected cross-contamination and a sequencing artifact, a later analysis removed around 590 highly shared, low-generation-probability nucleotide sequences. A later analysis calculated a clonal expansion index for each public chain from normalized within-repertoire ranks of inferred template counts. In a later analysis, generation probabilities were computed with a VDJ recombination model fitted to out-of-frame rearrangements, and the resulting probabilities were checked against IGoR. In a later analysis, TCR-TCR, TCR-HLA and TCR-CMV co-occurrence was scored with hypergeometric tests, and a repertoire-size bias correction was applied to TCR pairs. A later analysis estimated false discovery rates by permuting HLA or CMV assignments 20 times. In a later analysis, co-occurring TCRs were grouped with DBSCAN, and TCRdist sequence similarity was added when clustering was performed within HLA-allele-positive subsets. Co-occurrence clustering excluded repertoires with fewer than 30,000 or more than 120,000 public chains, plus five with anomalous nucleotide sharing. TCRdb stores this immuneACCESS table with in-frame sequences only. Part of the clones is absent; in the studies checked, under half of the shortfall reflects unresolved V genes, and no reason is known for the rest. V, J and clone size reflect that table, while D and trimming were determined from the DNA. Across this sample there are some 60,000 clones, with 80% seen only once. The ten largest make up approximately 6% of the sample.

The source is a male donor in good health and CMV-seronegative. Rearrangement joined TRBV10-3 to TRBJ2-1, with TRBD2 identical over 9 junction bases. Sequenced input: PBMCs. The nucleotide sequence reads TGTGCCATCACGACAAGCGGGGGGCGCAATGAGCAGTTCTTC. It specifies CAITTSGGRNEQFF.